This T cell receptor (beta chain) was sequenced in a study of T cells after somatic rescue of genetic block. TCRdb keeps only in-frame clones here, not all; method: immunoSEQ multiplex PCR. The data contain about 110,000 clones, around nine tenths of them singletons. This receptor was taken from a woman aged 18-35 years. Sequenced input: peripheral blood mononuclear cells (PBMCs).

CDR3 in DNA: TGCAGTGCTAGGGTCCTCAGCGAGCAGTACTTC. This codes for CSARVLSEQYF. The chain carries TRBV20-1 and TRBJ2-7; D not resolved. The CDR3 extends over 11 amino acids. V gave up 3 bases and J gave up 6 bases, with 9 bases separating them. The germline V gene encodes CDR1 DFQATT and CDR2 SNEGSKA (reference sequence).